This TCR beta chain came from a study of long-term antiretroviral therapy in people with HIV. On the study more broadly: The earliest specimens came about a decade ahead of the 2015 immediate-ART recommendation.

Study observations and caveats: HIV repertoires spanned narrower CDR3 length ranges than controls. Post-ART diversity increased but stayed below transplant donor controls.

Deletions cut 2 bases from V and 2 bases from J, with 7 bases between. The CDR3 length is 13 residues. CDR1 and CDR2 (germline): MNHNS, SASEGT. Version v3.0 of the immunoSEQ assay was performed at survey level. Some clones are missing from TCRdb's copy, which holds only in-frame ones; the method was immunoSEQ multiplex PCR. The data show 30,000 or so clones, around nine tenths seen once. Comment on this clone: Antigen: not known.

This sequence was found in a woman aged 18-30 years with HIV. The sample was unsorted PBMCs, taken 0.5 years after starting antiretroviral therapy. The rearrangement joins TRBV6-1 to TRBJ2-7; D is unresolved. The CDR3 loop reads CASSESWTYEQYF. CDR3 in DNA: TGTGCCAGCAGTGAATCTTGGACCTACGAGCAGTACTTC.